The 21 T cell receptor beta chains presented below share a single source sample, sequenced in a study of cytomegalovirus exposure and HLA in healthy donors. The primer mix had 60 Vbeta and 13 Jbeta primers. Only in-frame clones appear in the TCRdb table, and some are missing; sequencing was by immunoSEQ multiplex PCR. The sample lists 200,000 to 300,000 clones; approximately 84% were seen once. The sample comprised PBMCs. These receptors all come from a middle-aged woman in good health and CMV-seropositive.

J is TRBJ1-6 and V is TRBV6-5; 9 bases fit TRBD1. Looked up from germline, CDR1 is MNHEY and CDR2 is SVGAGI. CDR3 length: 16 amino acids. After removal of 2 bases from V and 9 bases from J, the junction contained 8 bases not matched to a gene. The CDR3 DNA sequence: TGTGCCAGCAGTTACACTGGTCTGACAGGGGGTTCACCCCTCCACTTT. Its protein is CASSYTGLTGGSPLHF.

This clone was observed a few times. This sequence joins TRBV7-2 and TRBJ2-7; no clear D. Germline V gene data show CDR1 as SGHTA and CDR2 as FQGNSA. Trimming removed 1 base at V and 1 base at J, with 8 bases between. CDR3 length: 14 residues. The chain's CDR3 is CASSLGGGSYEQYF. Here the CDR3 DNA reads TGTGCCAGCAGCTTAGGAGGTGGGTCCTACGAGCAGTACTTC.

The rearrangement uses TRBV30 and TRBJ2-3; possibly TRBD1 for D (5 bases). The CDR3 spans 12 residues. Per germline, CDR1 GTSNPN and CDR2 SVGIG (reference sequence). The V and J ends lost 0 bases and 6 bases respectively, with 7 bases between them. CDR3 sequence reads: CAWSVGADTQYF. CDR3 in DNA: TGTGCCTGGAGTGTAGGGGCTGATACGCAGTATTTT.

The chain has TRBV6-6 and TRBJ1-1; unclear D gene. V lost 2 bases to trimming and J lost 0 bases, with 7 bases between them. Looked up from germline, CDR1 is MNHNY and CDR2 is SVGAGI (reference sequence). CDR3 size: 14 residues. The CDR3 region is CASSYAELNTEAFF. Here the CDR3 DNA reads TGTGCCAGCAGTTACGCGGAGTTGAACACTGAAGCTTTCTTT.

The chain carries TRBV2 and TRBJ2-7; 8 bases map to TRBD2. This CDR3 is built from 15 residues. Germline V gives CDR1 SNHLY, CDR2 FYNNEI. Trimming cost V 1 base and J 0 bases; bases outside gene matches: 2. CDR3 in DNA: TGTGCCAGCAGTGAAGGGACTAGCATCTCCTACGAGCAGTACTTC. It yields the protein CASSEGTSISYEQYF.

The chain has TRBV9 and TRBJ1-1; D is unresolved. The CDR3 covers 14 residues. With 1 base removed from V and 5 bases from J, the gap between germline ends came to 12 bases. The germline V gene has CDR1 SGDLS and CDR2 YYNGEE. Here the CDR3 reads CASSVQGGSTEAFF. For the CDR3, the DNA is TGTGCCAGCAGCGTACAAGGCGGAAGTACTGAAGCTTTCTTT.

The genes are TRBV7-9 and TRBJ2-1; a possible D gene is TRBD2 (5 bases). The CDR3 consists of 15 residues. V was trimmed by 5 bases and J by 0 bases, leaving 11 bases between them. The germline CDR1 and CDR2 sequences are SEHNR and FQNEAQ (reference sequence). The CDR3 loop reads CASSSTSFSYNEQFF. The CDR3 DNA follows: TGTGCCAGCAGCAGTACTAGTTTCTCCTACAATGAGCAGTTCTTC.

The genes are TRBV7-2 and TRBJ2-7; unclear D gene. Germline V gene lookup returns CDR1 SGHTA and CDR2 FQGNSA. V gave up 5 bases and J gave up 1 base, with 9 bases separating them. This CDR3 spans 13 amino acids. This chain's CDR3 is CASSQTPSYEQYF. The CDR3 DNA sequence: TGTGCCAGCAGCCAAACTCCTTCCTACGAGCAGTACTTC.

CDR3 region: CASSLPSGAQETQYF. The CDR3 DNA reads as TGTGCCAGCAGCCTCCCCAGCGGTGCGCAAGAGACCCAGTACTTC. V usage is TRBV7-9 and J usage is TRBJ2-5, with D maybe TRBD2 (5 bases). The length of the CDR3 is 15 residues. Germline V lookup: CDR1 SEHNR, CDR2 FQNEAQ (reference sequence). The germline V and J ends were trimmed by 5 bases and 2 bases, with 15 bases remaining between them.

The chain links TRBV28 to TRBJ1-2; D not resolved. The CDR3 runs 13 residues. Looked up from germline, CDR1 is MDHEN and CDR2 is SYDVKM. V gave up 7 bases and J gave up 3 bases, with 12 bases separating them. The CDR3 region has the DNA TGTGCCAGCAAGACGAGGAGTGACTATGGCTACACCTTC. It encodes CASKTRSDYGYTF.

This clone was seen a single time. The rearrangement links TRBV28 to TRBJ2-1, with D possibly matching TRBD2 (5 bases). V was clipped by 2 bases and J by 3 bases, with 8 bases between them. CDR1 is MDHEN, CDR2 SYDVKM, per germline. The CDR3 spans 14 residues. This CDR3 is CASSLLGDYNEQFF. CDR3 nucleotide sequence: TGTGCCAGCAGTTTACTGGGAGACTACAATGAGCAGTTCTTC.

V usage is TRBV11-3 and J usage is TRBJ2-7; D gene uncertain. Germline V CDR1 and CDR2: SGHNT, YENEEA. With 0 bases removed from V and 5 bases from J, the gap between germline ends came to 5 bases. This CDR3 is built from 12 residues. CDR3 protein: CASSLDRNEQYF. The CDR3, as DNA: TGTGCCAGCAGCTTAGACAGGAACGAGCAGTACTTC.

This chain links TRBV6-5 with TRBJ2-5; TRBD1 matches 7 bases. CDR3 size: 15 residues. Germline assignment: CDR1 MNHEY and CDR2 SVGAGI. The V segment lost 2 bases and the J segment 2 bases; nucleotides outside the gene matches: 5. The CDR3 reads CASSYETGRQETQYF. For the CDR3, the DNA is TGTGCCAGCAGTTACGAGACAGGGCGACAAGAGACCCAGTACTTC.

V is TRBV2 and J is TRBJ2-7; TRBD2 agrees at 11 bases. This CDR3 comprises 16 residues. The germline CDR1 and CDR2 sequences are SNHLY and FYNNEI. V shed 6 bases and J 1 base; nucleotides not matched to a gene: 8. DNA of the CDR3: TGTGCCAGCAGGACACTAGCGGGAGCTATATCCTACGAGCAGTACTTC. Translation: CASRTLAGAISYEQYF.

The J gene is TRBJ1-2, the V gene TRBV30, with a weak D call TRBD1 (5 bases). Germline CDR1 reads GTSNPN; CDR2 reads SVGIG (reference sequence). Trimming shortened V by 1 base and J by 3 bases, and 15 bases separated the two germline ends. The CDR3 consists of 15 residues. CDR3 in amino acids: CAWSGGQGGDYGYTF. In DNA, the CDR3 is TGTGCCTGGAGTGGAGGGCAGGGAGGGGACTATGGCTACACCTTC.

The chain carries TRBV19 and TRBJ2-7; the D is unclear. V dropped 3 bases and J dropped 7 bases, with 16 bases sitting between them. Per germline, CDR1 LNHDA and CDR2 SQIVND (reference sequence). CDR3 length equals 14 residues. DNA for the CDR3: TGTGCCAGTAGTATTTTACAGTCAGCTCGAGAGCAGTACTTC. Protein product: CASSILQSAREQYF.

The V and J genes are TRBV28 and TRBJ2-1; 16 bases are a match to TRBD2. The J segment lost 8 bases and the V segment lost 6 bases, leaving 4 bases of the junction unmatched. The CDR3 contains 15 residues. CDR1 and CDR2 (germline): MDHEN, SYDVKM. CDR3 sequence reads: CASSSGLAGGYEQFF. In DNA, the CDR3 is TGTGCCAGCAGCTCGGGACTAGCGGGAGGGTATGAGCAGTTCTTC.

This rearrangement joins TRBV9 to TRBJ2-1; TRBD1 matches at 7 bases. This CDR3 has 15 residues. Losses at the gene ends were 4 bases for V and 2 bases for J; bases not matched to a gene: 6. Germline V CDR1 and CDR2: SGDLS, YYNGEE. The chain's CDR3 is CASSPTGMPYNEQFF. The CDR3 coding sequence is TGTGCCAGCAGCCCGACAGGGATGCCCTACAATGAGCAGTTCTTC. The full variable domain, with the rest looked up from reference TRBV9 and TRBJ2-1, is DSGVTQTPKHLITATGQRVTLRCSPRSGDLSVYWYQQSLDQGLQFLIQYYNGEERAKGNILERFSAQQFPDLHSELNLSSLELGDSALYFCASSPTGMPYNEQFFGPGTRLTVL.

The chain carries TRBV5-1 and TRBJ1-3; D gene ambiguous. Germline loops: CDR1 SGHRS, CDR2 YFSETQ. V lost 5 bases to trimming and J lost 0 bases, with 6 bases between them. This CDR3 has 13 residues. CDR3: CASSEASGNTIYF. The CDR3 DNA is TGCGCCAGCAGTGAGGCCTCTGGAAACACCATATATTTT. Full variable domain (rest looked up from reference TRBV5-1 and TRBJ1-3): KAGVTQTPRYLIKTRGQQVTLSCSPISGHRSVSWYQQTPGQGLQFLFEYFSETQRNKGNFPGRFSGRQFSNSRSEMNVSTLELGDSALYLCASSEASGNTIYFGEGSWLTVV.

J is TRBJ1-2 and V is TRBV2; D is unresolved. CDR1 is SNHLY and CDR2 is FYNNEI in the germline V gene. This CDR3 contains 12 residues. Between the trimmed V and J ends, which lost 0 bases and 4 bases, there was a span of 3 bases. The CDR3 loop is CASSEAGYGYTF. CDR3 DNA sequence: TGTGCCAGCAGTGAAGCCGGCTATGGCTACACCTTC.

The CDR3 DNA follows: TGTGCCAGCACTCCCGGGACTCCTCACACCGGGGAGCTGTTTTTT. This gives the protein CASTPGTPHTGELFF. The chain uses TRBV6-5 and TRBJ2-2; TRBD2 might be the D (6 bases). The germline gives CDR1 MNHEY, CDR2 SVGAGI. This CDR3 spans 15 amino acids. The V end was cut by 7 bases, the J end by 3 bases, with 15 bases between.